The source of this T cell receptor (beta chain) is a study of OX40 agonist ivuxolimab in advanced cancers. About the study: Participants, 70% to 90% male, averaged roughly 60 years of age, ranging from about 23 to 79. Of the patients, three showed partial responses, one with hepatocellular carcinoma and two with cutaneous melanoma. Whole-study findings and limits: The expanded peripheral T cells' antigen specificity was not determined. At 0.1 to 3.0 mg/kg, CD4+ and CD8+ blood T cells expanded clonally by week 6.

Of note for this clone: Its antigen is undetermined.

The CDR3 runs to 15 residues. Germline lookup yields CDR1 MNHEY and CDR2 SVGAGI. Trimming pared 2 bases from V and 6 bases from J, leaving 15 bases between. The assay was immunoSEQ multiplex PCR, and TCRdb's table has in-frame clones only and misses some. The repertoire includes some 89,000 clones, around 80% of them detected once, and 1.5% to 2% sits in the top ten. V gene TRBV6-5 combines with J gene TRBJ2-3; D remains ambiguous. This clonotype was obtained from an adult with an advanced solid tumor such as melanoma, head and neck, liver or kidney cancer. The input for sequencing was CD4+ or CD8+ T cells sorted from blood, taken in a trial of the OX40 agonist ivuxolimab. CDR3: CASSYPPDAKDTQYF. The CDR3 DNA follows: TGTGCCAGCAGTTACCCCCCGGACGCGAAGGATACGCAGTATTTT.